The 8 T cell receptor beta chains below come from one sample, sequenced in a study of blood T cells in healthy people across ages. A sample-barcoded 5' primer and a J-beta primer mix were used in a second PCR of roughly 7 to 12 cycles. MiXCR was run by TCRdb on the 5' RACE reads, yielding one entry per CDR3 protein. The top ten hold about a fifth of the sample, which has 650,000 to 800,000 distinct CDR3 sequences, more than 40% seen once. The material sequenced was blood. The receptors originated from a man between 60 and 70 years old in good health.

This clonotype occurred a few times. V and J are TRBV27 and TRBJ2-1; D remains unclear. CDR1 is MNHEY and CDR2 is SMNVEV in the germline V gene (reference sequence). Trimming took off 2 bases at V and 8 bases at J, with 7 bases between the two ends. This CDR3 has 12 residues. In DNA, the CDR3 is TGTGCCAGCAGTTTAAAGCAGTATGAGCAGTTCTTC. Protein sequence: CASSLKQYEQFF.

This sequence joins TRBV3-1 and TRBJ2-7, with 7 bases lining up with TRBD1. TRBJ2-5 explains the end of the DNA better; the J call may be wrong. CDR1 and CDR2 from the germline V gene are LGHDT and YNNKEL (reference sequence). This CDR3 is built from 15 residues. The CDR3 sequence is CASSLGQAGLETQYF. CDR3 sequence (DNA): TGTGCCAGCAGCCTAGGACAGGCGGGCTTGGAGACCCAGTACTTC.

This clonotype was counted between two and nine times. CDR3 in amino acids: CASSSGTGANYEQYF. CDR3 bases: TGTGCCAGCAGTTCCGGGACAGGTGCGAACTACGAGCAGTACTTC. The chain recombines TRBV12-3 or TRBV12-4 with TRBJ2-7; 8 bases line up with TRBD1. CDR3 size: 15 residues. The trim removed 4 bases at V and 3 bases at J, leaving 8 bases unmatched.

V gene TRBV20-1 combines with J gene TRBJ1-5; no firm D call. Per germline, CDR1 DFQATT and CDR2 SNEGSKA (reference sequence). This CDR3 has 14 amino acids. Trimming shortened V by 1 base and J by 9 bases, and 16 bases separated the two germline ends. CDR3 region: CSARGNIGAGPQHF. As DNA, the CDR3 is TGCAGTGCTAGAGGAAATATAGGAGCTGGGCCCCAGCATTTT.

This clonotype was observed a handful of times. V gene TRBV7-2 combines with J gene TRBJ2-7; TRBD2 agrees at 12 bases. This CDR3 has 19 amino acids. Germline CDR1 reads SGHTA; CDR2 reads FQGNSA. The ends lost 5 bases at V and 5 bases at J; junction bases unmatched: 19. CDR3 amino acids: CASSLNPNLAGGHVDEQYF. CDR3 nucleotide sequence: TGTGCCAGCAGCCTCAACCCGAATCTAGCGGGGGGGCACGTCGACGAGCAGTACTTC.

The V gene is TRBV5-1, the J gene TRBJ2-1; 10 bases align to TRBD2. J was trimmed by 7 bases and V by 4 bases; bases with no gene match: 2. CDR1 and CDR2 from the germline V gene are SGHRS and YFSETQ. CDR3 size: 13 residues. CDR3 coding DNA: TGCGCCAGCAGCGGGGGACTAGCGAATGAGCAGTTCTTC. Its translation is CASSGGLANEQFF.

The chain links TRBV3-1 to TRBJ2-6; D gene unclear. CDR3 length: 18 residues. Germline V gene sequence: CDR1 LGHDT, CDR2 YNNKEL (reference sequence). V lost 3 bases, J lost 4 bases, and 19 bases lay in between. CDR3 nucleotide sequence: TGTGCCAGCAGCCACGAGATATTAACACGTCCGGGGGCCAACGTCCTGACTTTC. This sequence encodes CASSHEILTRPGANVLTF.

The sample holds a few counts of this clonotype. This chain connects TRBV12-3 or TRBV12-4 to TRBJ2-7; D unresolved. Trimming cost V 2 bases and J 6 bases, with 14 bases left between them. The CDR3 totals 14 residues. In nucleotides, the CDR3 is TGTGCCAGCAGTTTATCCGGGCCCAAGGCCGAGCAGTACTTC. Its protein is CASSLSGPKAEQYF.